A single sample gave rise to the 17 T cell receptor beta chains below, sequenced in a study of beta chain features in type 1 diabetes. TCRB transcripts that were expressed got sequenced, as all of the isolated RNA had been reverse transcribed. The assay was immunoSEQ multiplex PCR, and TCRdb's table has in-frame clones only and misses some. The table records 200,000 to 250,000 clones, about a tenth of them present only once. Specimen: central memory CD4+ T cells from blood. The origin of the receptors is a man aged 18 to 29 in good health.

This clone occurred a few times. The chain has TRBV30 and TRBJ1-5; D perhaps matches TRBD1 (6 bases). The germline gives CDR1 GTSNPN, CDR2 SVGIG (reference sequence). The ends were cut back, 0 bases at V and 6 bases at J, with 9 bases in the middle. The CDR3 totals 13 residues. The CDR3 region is CAWSVQGVQPQHF. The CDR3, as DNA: TGTGCCTGGAGTGTACAGGGAGTTCAGCCCCAGCATTTT.

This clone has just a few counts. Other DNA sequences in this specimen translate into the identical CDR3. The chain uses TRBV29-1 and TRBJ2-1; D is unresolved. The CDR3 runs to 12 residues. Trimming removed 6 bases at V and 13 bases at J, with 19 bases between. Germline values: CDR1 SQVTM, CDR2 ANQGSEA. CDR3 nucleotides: TGCAGCGTCGATATAGGTGCAGGTCTCCAGTTCTTC. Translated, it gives CSVDIGAGLQFF.

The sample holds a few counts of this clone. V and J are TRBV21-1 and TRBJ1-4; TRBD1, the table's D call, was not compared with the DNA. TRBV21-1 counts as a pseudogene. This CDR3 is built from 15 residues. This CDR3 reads CASSKEGTGDEKLFF. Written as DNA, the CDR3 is TGTGCCAGCAGCAAAGAGGGGACAGGGGATGAAAAACTGTTTTTT.

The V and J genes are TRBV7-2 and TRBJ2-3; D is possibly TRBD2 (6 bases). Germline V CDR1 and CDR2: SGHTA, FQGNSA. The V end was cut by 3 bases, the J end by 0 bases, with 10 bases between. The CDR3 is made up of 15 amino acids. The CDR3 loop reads CASSLLAHSTDTQYF. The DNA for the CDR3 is TGTGCCAGCAGCTTGCTAGCGCATAGCACAGATACGCAGTATTTT.

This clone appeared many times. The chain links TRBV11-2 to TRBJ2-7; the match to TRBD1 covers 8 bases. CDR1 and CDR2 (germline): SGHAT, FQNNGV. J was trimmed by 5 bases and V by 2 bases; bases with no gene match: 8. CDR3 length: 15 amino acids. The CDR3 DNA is TGTGCCAGCAGCTTATCCCCCAGGACAGGGAACGAGCAGTACTTC. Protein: CASSLSPRTGNEQYF.

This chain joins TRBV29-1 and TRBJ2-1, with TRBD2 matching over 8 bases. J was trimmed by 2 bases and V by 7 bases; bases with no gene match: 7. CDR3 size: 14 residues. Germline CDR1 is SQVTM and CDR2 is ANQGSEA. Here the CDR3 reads CSGRTSQAYNEQFF. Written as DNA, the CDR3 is TGCAGCGGGAGGACTAGCCAGGCCTACAATGAGCAGTTCTTC.

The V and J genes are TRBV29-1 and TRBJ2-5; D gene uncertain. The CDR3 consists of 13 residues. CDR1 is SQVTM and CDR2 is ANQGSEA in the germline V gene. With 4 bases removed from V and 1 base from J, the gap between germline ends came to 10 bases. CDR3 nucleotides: TGCAGCGTTGGGAACCCTCTCCAAGAGACCCAGTACTTC. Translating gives CSVGNPLQETQYF. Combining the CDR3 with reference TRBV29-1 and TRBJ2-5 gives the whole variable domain SAVISQKPSRDICQRGTSLTIQCQVDSQVTMMFWYRQQPGQSLTLIATANQGSEATYESGFVIDKFPISRPNLTFSTLTVSNMSPEDSSIYLCSVGNPLQETQYFGPGTRLLVL.

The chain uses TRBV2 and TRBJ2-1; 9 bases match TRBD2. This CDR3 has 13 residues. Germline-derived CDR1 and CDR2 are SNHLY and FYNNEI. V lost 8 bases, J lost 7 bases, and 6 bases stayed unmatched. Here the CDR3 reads CASVAGGANEQFF. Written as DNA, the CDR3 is TGTGCCAGCGTTGCGGGAGGGGCTAATGAGCAGTTCTTC.

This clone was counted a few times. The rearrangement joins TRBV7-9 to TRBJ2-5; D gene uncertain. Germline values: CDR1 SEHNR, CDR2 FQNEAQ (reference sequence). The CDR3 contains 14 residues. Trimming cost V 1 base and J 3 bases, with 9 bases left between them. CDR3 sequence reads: CASSLVGSEETQYF. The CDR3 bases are TGTGCCAGCAGCTTAGTAGGCAGTGAAGAGACCCAGTACTTC. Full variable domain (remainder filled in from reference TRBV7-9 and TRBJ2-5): DTGVSQNPRHKITKRGQNVTFRCDPISEHNRLYWYRQTLGQGPEFLTYFQNEAQLEKSRLLSDRFSAERPKGSFSTLEIQRTEQGDSAMYLCASSLVGSEETQYFGPGTRLLVL.

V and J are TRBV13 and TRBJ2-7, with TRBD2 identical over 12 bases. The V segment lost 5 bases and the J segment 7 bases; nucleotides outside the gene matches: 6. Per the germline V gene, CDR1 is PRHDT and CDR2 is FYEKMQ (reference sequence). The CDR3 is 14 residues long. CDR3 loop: CASSRLAGAWEQYF. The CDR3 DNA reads TGTGCCAGCAGCAGACTAGCGGGAGCGTGGGAGCAGTACTTC.

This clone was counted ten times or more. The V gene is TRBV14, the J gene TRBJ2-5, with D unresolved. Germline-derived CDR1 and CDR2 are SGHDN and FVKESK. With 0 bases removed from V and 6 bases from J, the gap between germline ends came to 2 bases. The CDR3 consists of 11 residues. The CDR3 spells CASSQDQTQYF. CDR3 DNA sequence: TGTGCCAGCAGCCAAGATCAGACCCAGTACTTC.

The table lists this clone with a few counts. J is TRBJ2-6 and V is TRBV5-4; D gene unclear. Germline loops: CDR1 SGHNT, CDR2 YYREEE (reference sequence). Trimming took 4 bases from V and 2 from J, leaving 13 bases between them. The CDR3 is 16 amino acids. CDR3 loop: CASSEPTVAGANVLTF. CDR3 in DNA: TGTGCCAGCAGCGAACCCACCGTTGCTGGGGCCAACGTCCTGACTTTC. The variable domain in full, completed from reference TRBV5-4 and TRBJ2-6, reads ETGVTQSPTHLIKTRGQQVTLRCSSQSGHNTVSWYQQALGQGPQFIFQYYREEENGRGNFPPRFSGLQFPNYSSELNVNALELDDSALYLCASSEPTVAGANVLTFGAGSRLTVL.

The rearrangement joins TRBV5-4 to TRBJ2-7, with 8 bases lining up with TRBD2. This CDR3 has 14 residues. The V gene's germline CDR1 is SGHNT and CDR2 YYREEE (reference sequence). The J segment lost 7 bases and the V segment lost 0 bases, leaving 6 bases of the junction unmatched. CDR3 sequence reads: CASSLAAGDVEQYF. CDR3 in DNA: TGTGCCAGCAGCTTGGCAGCGGGAGACGTTGAGCAGTACTTC.

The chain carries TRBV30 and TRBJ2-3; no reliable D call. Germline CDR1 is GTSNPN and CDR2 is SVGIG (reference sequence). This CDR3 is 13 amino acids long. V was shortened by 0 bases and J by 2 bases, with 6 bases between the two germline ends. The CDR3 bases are TGTGCCTGGAGTGTAGCCCACACAGATACGCAGTATTTT. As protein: CAWSVAHTDTQYF. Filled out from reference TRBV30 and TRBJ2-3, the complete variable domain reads SQTIHQWPATLVQPVGSPLSLECTVEGTSNPNLYWYRQAAGRGLQLLFYSVGIGQISSEVPQNLSASRPQDRQFILSSKKLLLSDSGFYLCAWSVAHTDTQYFGPGTRLTVL.

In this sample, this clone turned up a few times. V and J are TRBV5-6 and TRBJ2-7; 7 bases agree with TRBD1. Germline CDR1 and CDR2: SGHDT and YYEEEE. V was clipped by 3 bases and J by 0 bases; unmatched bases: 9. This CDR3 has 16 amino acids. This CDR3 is CASSWGPTGHSYEQYF. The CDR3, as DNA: TGTGCCAGCAGCTGGGGGCCGACAGGGCACTCCTACGAGCAGTACTTC. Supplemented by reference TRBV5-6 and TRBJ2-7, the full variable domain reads DAGVTQSPTHLIKTRGQQVTLRCSPKSGHDTVSWYQQALGQGPQFIFQYYEEEERQRGNFPDRFSGHQFPNYSSELNVNALLLGDSALYLCASSWGPTGHSYEQYFGPGTRLTVT.

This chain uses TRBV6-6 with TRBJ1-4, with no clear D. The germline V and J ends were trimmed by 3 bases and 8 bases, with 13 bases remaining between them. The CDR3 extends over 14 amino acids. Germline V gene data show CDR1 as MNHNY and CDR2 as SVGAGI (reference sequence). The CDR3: CASSYGRVGEKLFF. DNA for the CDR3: TGTGCCAGCAGTTATGGGAGGGTTGGAGAAAAACTGTTTTTT.

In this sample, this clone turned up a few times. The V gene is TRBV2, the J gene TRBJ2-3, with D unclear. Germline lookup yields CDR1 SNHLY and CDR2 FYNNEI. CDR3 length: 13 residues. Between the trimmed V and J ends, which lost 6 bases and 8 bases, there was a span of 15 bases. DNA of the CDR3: TGTGCCAGCAGCATTCTAGGATTCAGTACGCAGTATTTT. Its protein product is CASSILGFSTQYF.